This T cell receptor (beta chain) derives from a study of PD-L1 blockade in urothelial cancer. Study background: In the mid-2010s therapy began: atezolizumab 1,200 mg intravenously every 3 weeks.

Whole-study findings and limits: Blood TCR clonality below the median before treatment was a predictor of better survival.

Each PCR received spiked synthetic TCR analog templates. Some clones are missing from TCRdb's copy, which holds only in-frame ones; the method was immunoSEQ multiplex PCR. This sample yields around 45,000 clones, of which 70% to 90% are seen a single time; around 3.9% belongs to the top ten. The CDR3 is made up of 16 amino acids. The germline V gene encodes CDR1 SEHNR and CDR2 FQNEAQ (reference sequence). V was clipped by 2 bases and J by 5 bases; unmatched bases: 9. About this clone itself: As yet, its antigen is unknown.

The rearrangement links TRBV7-9 to TRBJ2-5; TRBD2 agrees at 9 bases. This specimen consisted of PBMCs, obtained around atezolizumab (anti-PD-L1) treatment. This receptor was taken from an elderly man with urothelial cancer. The CDR3 DNA follows: TGTGCCAGCAGCTTACGGGGAGCGGCGGGAGGGGAGACCCAGTACTTC. Its protein is CASSLRGAAGGETQYF.